These 9 T cell receptor beta chains share one sample of origin, sequenced in a study of T cell repertoires in cytomegalovirus infection. No cognate antigen is known for these TCRs. TCRdb recomputed calls from the reads with MiXCR, one row per CDR3 protein. The sample lists 310,000 or so distinct CDR3 sequences; 25% were seen once. The source was cultured PBMCs, collected from culture after CMV antigen stimulation. All receptors derive from a human donor in good health (CMV status not recorded). Some clones in this sample may be carry-over from other donors' samples.

This clonotype was counted many times. This chain links TRBV7-2 with TRBJ2-5; no clear D gene. Germline V gene lookup returns CDR1 SGHTA and CDR2 FQGNSA. The CDR3 is made up of 11 amino acids. V was cut by 6 bases and J by 6 bases, with 8 bases left in between. CDR3 sequence (DNA): TGTGCCAGCAGGCAAGCGCAGACCCAGTACTTC. It translates to CASRQAQTQYF.

The chain recombines TRBV7-4 with TRBJ1-6; the match to TRBD1 covers 7 bases. This CDR3 is built from 14 residues. Germline assignment: CDR1 SGHVT and CDR2 SQSDAQ. V lost 5 bases and J lost 3; bases outside the gene matches: 1. CDR3 in DNA: TGTGCCAGCAGCCCAGGGGGCTATAATTCACCCCTCCACTTT. Translated, it gives CASSPGGYNSPLHF.

In this sample, this clonotype turned up a few times. The chain joins TRBV20-1 to TRBJ2-3; D tentatively fits TRBD1 or TRBD2 (5 bases each). Per the germline V gene, CDR1 is DFQATT and CDR2 is SNEGSKA (reference sequence). V lost 0 bases and J lost 10, with 17 bases in between. The CDR3 is 14 residues long. The CDR3 reads CSARDKLGAIAQYF. The CDR3 DNA follows: TGCAGTGCTAGAGATAAACTAGGGGCAATTGCGCAGTATTTT.

This clonotype has a count of ten or more. The chain combines TRBV7-2 with TRBJ1-1, with D perhaps TRBD1 (5 bases). The V gene's germline CDR1 is SGHTA and CDR2 FQGNSA. This CDR3 spans 14 amino acids. Trimming cost V 3 bases and J 10 bases, with 18 bases left between them. The CDR3 is CASSLQGTGTSAFF. The CDR3 DNA is TGTGCCAGCAGCTTGCAGGGAACCGGGACCTCAGCTTTCTTT. The whole variable domain, filled in from reference TRBV7-2 and TRBJ1-1, reads GAGVSQSPSNKVTEKGKDVELRCDPISGHTALYWYRQSLGQGLEFLIYFQGNSAPDKSGLPSDRFSAERTGGSVSTLTIQRTQQEDSAVYLCASSLQGTGTSAFFGQGTRLTVV.

This clonotype showed up many times. The CDR3 spells CASSQVWGSAEAFF. The CDR3 nucleotides are TGTGCCAGCAGCCAGGTCTGGGGGTCCGCTGAAGCTTTCTTT. This chain links TRBV14 with TRBJ1-1; a possible D gene is TRBD1 (5 bases). The germline V gene encodes CDR1 SGHDN and CDR2 FVKESK. This CDR3 has 14 amino acids. V gave up 3 bases and J gave up 6 bases, with 14 bases separating them.

This clonotype has a count of ten or more. The rearrangement uses TRBV7-8 and TRBJ2-3, with 9 bases lining up with TRBD2. The germline V gene has CDR1 SGHVS and CDR2 FQNEAQ. This CDR3 has 16 amino acids. The V and J ends lost 1 base and 0 bases, in that order; junction bases with no gene match: 2. CDR3 in DNA: TGTGCCAGCAGCTTAGGGGCGGGAGGGAGCACAGATACGCAGTATTTT. Its translation: CASSLGAGGSTDTQYF.

The CDR3 DNA sequence: TGTGCCATCAGTGAAGGCAGGGGAAAGAGCGACGAGCAGTACTTC. Translated, it gives CAISEGRGKSDEQYF. The rearrangement uses TRBV10-3 and TRBJ2-7; D may be TRBD1 (6 bases). The germline V and J ends were trimmed by 3 bases and 5 bases, with 17 bases remaining between them. This CDR3 region has 15 residues. CDR1 is ENHRY and CDR2 is SYGVKD in the germline V gene.

This clonotype has more than one count but fewer than ten. V is TRBV6-1 and J is TRBJ2-3; 9 bases match TRBD2. J was trimmed by 9 bases and V by 6 bases; bases with no gene match: 19. The CDR3 is 17 amino acids. CDR1 is MNHNS, CDR2 SASEGT, per germline. The CDR3 DNA reads TGTGCCAGCAGACCCCGGGGTAGCGGGGGAAACTACGGGACGCAGTATTTT. Residues: CASRPRGSGGNYGTQYF.

The V gene is TRBV6-2 or TRBV6-3, the J gene TRBJ2-7; 9 bases match TRBD1. Germline loops: CDR1 MNHEY, CDR2 SVGEGT. Trimming at V came to 6 bases and at J to 1 base, leaving 7 bases not matched to a gene. The CDR3 consists of 15 residues. CDR3 DNA sequence: TGTGCCAGCAGGGCCGGGACAGGGAGGTCCTACGAGCAGTACGTC. Its translation is CASRAGTGRSYEQYV.